This T cell receptor (beta chain) is from a study of spatial heterogeneity in lung cancer. V was cut by 1 base and J by 3 bases, with 8 bases left in between. Looked up from germline, CDR1 is LGHDT and CDR2 is YNNKEL (reference sequence). This CDR3 has 14 amino acids. This clonotype appeared many times. MiXCR, applied by TCRdb to the 5' RACE reads, yields one record per CDR3 protein. The sample lists 35,000 to 55,000 distinct CDR3 sequences, roughly 7.1% occurring once. Time point noted: sample taken at primary tumor resection. Tumor, nontumor lung or frozen PBMC supplied whole RNA that was sequenced unsorted. Patients with untreated early-stage non-small cell lung cancer, numbering 72, were the donors.

The chain carries TRBV3-1 and TRBJ2-3; D is ambiguous. Sequenced material: PBMCs, taken at surgery. The clonotype was recovered from a female donor with early-stage non-small cell lung cancer. The CDR3, as DNA: TGTGCCAGCAGCCAAGGGATCACAACAGATACGCAGTATTTT. Its translation: CASSQGITTDTQYF.